The next 9 T cell receptor beta chains were all read from a single sample in a study of metastatic and nonmetastatic thyroid tumors. Treatment of any kind had been given to no patient before thyroid surgery. TCRdb re-analyzed the PCR reads through MiXCR. The table shows approximately 20,000 clones, with 25% to 30% occurring only once. Sequenced input: tumor tissue. The receptor set was obtained from a female donor with papillary thyroid cancer or a benign thyroid nodule (not recorded which). Some clones in this sample may be carry-over from other donors' samples.

By sample fraction, this clone is medium-sized (0.01 to 0.1%). This rearrangement joins TRBV28 to TRBJ2-1; no clear D gene. Trimming left V 10 bases short and J 3 bases short, with 4 bases between. The germline V gene has CDR1 MDHEN and CDR2 SYDVKM. This CDR3 contains 10 residues. The CDR3 protein is CATHYNEQFF. CDR3 in DNA: TGTGCCACCCACTACAATGAGCAGTTCTTC.

By sample share, this clone is large. The V gene is TRBV27, the J gene TRBJ2-7; D gene unclear. V was clipped by 4 bases and J by 1 base, with 14 bases between them. The length of the CDR3 is 15 residues. The germline CDR1 and CDR2 sequences are MNHEY and SMNVEV (reference sequence). The CDR3 DNA is TGTGCCAGCAGTTCCCTCGCGGCCGGATCCTACGAGCAGTACTTC. It translates to CASSSLAAGSYEQYF.

In its sample, this clone is medium-sized. The chain carries TRBV6-1 and TRBJ2-3; D possibly uses TRBD1 or TRBD2 (6 bases each). This CDR3 is built from 15 residues. The germline V gene encodes CDR1 MNHNS and CDR2 SASEGT. The ends were cut back, 3 bases at V and 2 bases at J, with 12 bases in the middle. In DNA form, the CDR3 reads TGTGCCAGCAGTGAGGGGGCGGGGTCCACAGATACGCAGTATTTT. This translates into CASSEGAGSTDTQYF.

Comments on this clone: A read error may explain this, as a much larger clone is one base away. The CDR3 region is CNVYPGLYNEQFF. The CDR3 region has the DNA TGCAACGTTTACCCGGGACTCTACAATGAGCAGTTCTTC. V gene TRBV29-1 combines with J gene TRBJ2-1; tentatively, D is TRBD2 (6 bases). Germline V gene data show CDR1 as SQVTM and CDR2 as ANQGSEA. CDR3 length: 13 residues.

This clone has at least ten counts. V and J are TRBV5-1 and TRBJ1-2; no firm D call. From germline, CDR1 is SGHRS and CDR2 YFSETQ. The CDR3 runs to 12 residues. The germline V and J ends were trimmed by 2 bases and 4 bases, with 6 bases remaining between them. The CDR3, as DNA: TGCGCCAGCAGCTTTAACAGCTATGGCTACACCTTC. Translation gives CASSFNSYGYTF. The whole variable domain, filled in from reference TRBV5-1 and TRBJ1-2, reads KAGVTQTPRYLIKTRGQQVTLSCSPISGHRSVSWYQQTPGQGLQFLFEYFSETQRNKGNFPGRFSGRQFSNSRSEMNVSTLELGDSALYLCASSFNSYGYTFGSGTRLTVV.

The chain uses TRBV24-1 and TRBJ2-5; 7 bases align to TRBD1. Per the germline V gene, CDR1 is KGHDR and CDR2 is SFDVKD. The CDR3 consists of 14 residues. V lost 4 bases, J lost 5 bases, and 6 bases stayed unmatched. The CDR3 sequence: CATSDTVTGETQYF. The CDR3 region has the DNA TGTGCCACCAGTGACACTGTGACAGGGGAGACCCAGTACTTC.

This clone was observed a few times. The rearrangement joins TRBV28 to TRBJ2-7; the match to TRBD2 covers 8 bases. The CDR3 runs to 13 residues. V dropped 5 bases and J dropped 6; count of bases not matched to a gene: 6. In germline, CDR1 is MDHEN, CDR2 SYDVKM. DNA of the CDR3: TGTGCCAGCAGTCCGCTGGGACTAGTCGAGCAGTACTTC. Its protein product is CASSPLGLVEQYF.

This clone was counted at least ten times. The V and J genes are TRBV28 and TRBJ1-1; D is undetermined. The CDR3 loop spans 13 amino acids. V was clipped by 3 bases and J by 1 base, with 6 bases between them. CDR1 and CDR2 from the germline V gene are MDHEN and SYDVKM. The CDR3 coding sequence is TGTGCCAGCAGTTTGTCAGCGAACACTGAAGCTTTCTTT. It codes for CASSLSANTEAFF.

With regard to this clone: Mismatch with germline at one junction end may stem from a read error. The J gene is TRBJ1-1, the V gene TRBV5-1; unclear D gene. This CDR3 has 13 amino acids. Germline V gene lookup returns CDR1 SGHRS and CDR2 YFSETQ. The CDR3 nucleotides are TGCGCCAGCCAGGTTTCAGGAAAAACTGAAGCTTTCTTC. Amino acid sequence: CASQVSGKTEAFF.